Here is one T cell receptor beta chain with its context. As yet, its antigen is unknown. The CDR3 has 15 amino acids. The germline V gene encodes CDR1 MGHRA and CDR2 YSYEKL. Between the trimmed V and J ends, which lost 0 bases and 5 bases, there was a span of 13 bases. This entry is derived from a study of T cell responses to AZD1222 COVID-19 vaccine. Notes on the study in general: Close to half of all spike-specific TCRs reportedly target regions of the variants that are unmutated. Of the AZD1222 recipients, only six or seven were seropositive at baseline. It was only after the peak T cell response that any repertoires were sampled. Two doses of AZD1222 preceded a rise in Spike-specific TCR breadth and depth.

The method was immunoSEQ multiplex PCR; TCRdb's version includes in-frame clones alone and lacks a portion of them. The sample carries some 140,000 clones, roughly nine tenths recorded once. The chain recombines TRBV4-1 with TRBJ1-2; no reliable D call. The receptor was isolated from an adult in good health. Sequenced here: peripheral blood, sampled on day 0 of MenACWY control vaccination. Here the CDR3 DNA reads TGCGCCAGCAGCCAAGATTCGGCAGCGTCGTATGGCTACACCTTC. Protein product: CASSQDSAASYGYTF.